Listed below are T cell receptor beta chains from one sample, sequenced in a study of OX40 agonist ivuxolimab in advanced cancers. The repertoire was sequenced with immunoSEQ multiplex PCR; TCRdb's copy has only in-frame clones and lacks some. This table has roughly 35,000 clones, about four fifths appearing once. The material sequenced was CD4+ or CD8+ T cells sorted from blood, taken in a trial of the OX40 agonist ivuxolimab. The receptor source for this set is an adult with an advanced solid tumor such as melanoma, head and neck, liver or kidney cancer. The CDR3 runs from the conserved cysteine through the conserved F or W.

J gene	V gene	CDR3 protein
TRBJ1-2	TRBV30	CAWSVPSLRRLYGYTF
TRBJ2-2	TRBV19	CASSLSRDRGQLRNTGELFF
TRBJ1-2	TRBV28	CASSLRGERYGYTF
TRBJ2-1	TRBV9	CASSPAASSYNEQFF
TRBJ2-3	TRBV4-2	CASSQELAEGDTQYF
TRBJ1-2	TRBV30	CAWSVARGAPYGYTF
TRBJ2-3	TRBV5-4	CASSPRGGTDTQYF
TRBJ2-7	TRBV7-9	CASSAPGNFPRGEQYF
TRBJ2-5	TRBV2	CASSRGGQETQYF
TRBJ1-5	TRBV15	CATSRDRDLPQHF
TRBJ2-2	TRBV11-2	CASSPRRDRVGGELFF
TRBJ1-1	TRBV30	CAWSWKTVWSGTEAFF
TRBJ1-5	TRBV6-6	CASSRGGHQPQHF
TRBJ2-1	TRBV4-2	CASSQESNPQAGSNEQFF
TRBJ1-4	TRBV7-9	CASSLGGPNQLFF
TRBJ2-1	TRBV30	CAWSNTGGPHNEQFF
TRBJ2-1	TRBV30	CAWSSLGVVNEQFF
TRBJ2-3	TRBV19	CASSSGQGTDTQYF
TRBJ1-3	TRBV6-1	CASSVGTYSGNTIYF
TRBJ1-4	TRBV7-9	CASGRPDRREKLFF